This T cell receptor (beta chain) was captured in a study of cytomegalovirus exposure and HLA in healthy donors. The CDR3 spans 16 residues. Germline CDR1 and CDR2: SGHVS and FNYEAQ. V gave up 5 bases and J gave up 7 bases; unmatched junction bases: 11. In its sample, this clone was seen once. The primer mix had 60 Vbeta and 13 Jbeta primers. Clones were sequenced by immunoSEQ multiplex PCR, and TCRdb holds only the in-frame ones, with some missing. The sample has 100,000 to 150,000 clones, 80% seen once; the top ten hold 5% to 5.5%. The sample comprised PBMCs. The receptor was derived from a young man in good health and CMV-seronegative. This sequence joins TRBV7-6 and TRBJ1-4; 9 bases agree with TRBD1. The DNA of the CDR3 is TGTGCCAGCAGCCTCCCGGCCAGGACAGGGGCTGAAAAACTGTTTTTT. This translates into CASSLPARTGAEKLFF.